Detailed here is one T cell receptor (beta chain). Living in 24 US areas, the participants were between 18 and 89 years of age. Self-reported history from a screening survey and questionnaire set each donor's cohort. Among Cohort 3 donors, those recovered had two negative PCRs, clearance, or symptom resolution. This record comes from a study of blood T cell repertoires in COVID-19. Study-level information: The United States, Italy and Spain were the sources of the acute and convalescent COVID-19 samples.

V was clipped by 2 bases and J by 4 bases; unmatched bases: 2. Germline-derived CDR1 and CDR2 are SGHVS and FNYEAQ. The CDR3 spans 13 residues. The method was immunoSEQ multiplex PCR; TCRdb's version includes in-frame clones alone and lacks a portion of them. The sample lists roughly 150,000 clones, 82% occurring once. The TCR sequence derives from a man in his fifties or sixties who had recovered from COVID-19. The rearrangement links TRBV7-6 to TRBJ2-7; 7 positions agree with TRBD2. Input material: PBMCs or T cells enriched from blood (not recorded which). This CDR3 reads CASSLRREYEQYF. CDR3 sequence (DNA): TGTGCCAGCAGCTTAAGGCGGGAGTACGAGCAGTACTTC.